The clone carrying this TCR beta chain appeared a few times. This sample is drawn from a study of identical twins. TCRdb recomputed calls from the 5' RACE reads with MiXCR, one row per CDR3 protein. Counted here are 300,000 to 400,000 distinct CDR3 sequences, around 12% occurring once; the ten biggest clones make up approximately 7.9%. Germline lookup yields CDR1 LGHNA and CDR2 YNFKEQ. Trimming stripped 5 bases from V and 0 bases from J, with 14 bases between. The CDR3 has 16 residues. The sample was also reused in another study, on yellow fever vaccine responses in identical twins.

Sample: CD8+ T cells sorted from blood. The chain combines TRBV4-2 with TRBJ2-4, with D perhaps TRBD1 or TRBD2 (5 bases each). The clonotype was recovered from a woman aged 18-30 years in good health. The CDR3 sequence: CASSDEGSGAKNIQYF. The CDR3 nucleotides read TGTGCCAGCAGCGACGAGGGGTCCGGAGCCAAAAACATTCAGTACTTC.